The 10 T cell receptor beta chains in this list originate from one sample, sequenced in a study of control samples from healthy donors and cancer patients. Clones were read by immunoSEQ multiplex PCR, and TCRdb kept only the in-frame ones, dropping some. The sample has some 410,000 clones; 90% are singletons. The sample comprised PBMCs. These receptors came from a man aged 40-49 years with head and neck cancer.

The chain has TRBV24-1 and TRBJ1-4, with D possibly matching TRBD1 (5 bases). The germline CDR1 and CDR2 sequences are KGHDR and SFDVKD. The V end lost 2 bases, the J end lost 5 bases, and 11 bases lay between the germline ends. This CDR3 region has 15 residues. CDR3 coding DNA: TGTGCCACCAGTGATTCGACAGTTCTGAATGAAAAACTGTTTTTT. Its protein product is CATSDSTVLNEKLFF.

The chain has TRBV7-3 and TRBJ1-2; D is unresolved. This CDR3 has 15 residues. Deletions cut 7 bases from V and 4 bases from J, with 19 bases between. Germline V gene lookup returns CDR1 SGHTA and CDR2 FQGTGA. The CDR3: CASIKSPAEIYGYTF. In DNA, the CDR3 is TGTGCCAGCATCAAGTCGCCCGCAGAGATCTATGGCTACACCTTC. The full variable domain, its missing parts supplied by reference TRBV7-3 and TRBJ1-2, is GAGVSQTPSNKVTEKGKYVELRCDPISGHTALYWYRQSLGQGPEFLIYFQGTGAADDSGLPNDRFFAVRPEGSVSTLKIQRTERGDSAVYLCASIKSPAEIYGYTFGSGTRLTVV.

V and J are TRBV30 and TRBJ1-5; D gene unclear. Trimming removed 4 bases at V and 0 bases at J, with 13 bases between. Germline V gene data show CDR1 as GTSNPN and CDR2 as SVGIG (reference sequence). The CDR3 extends over 15 amino acids. CDR3 nucleotide sequence: TGTGCCTGGATCGTGGGATTCTATAGCAATCAGCCCCAGCATTTT. This encodes CAWIVGFYSNQPQHF. Combining the CDR3 with reference TRBV30 and TRBJ1-5 gives the whole variable domain SQTIHQWPATLVQPVGSPLSLECTVEGTSNPNLYWYRQAAGRGLQLLFYSVGIGQISSEVPQNLSASRPQDRQFILSSKKLLLSDSGFYLCAWIVGFYSNQPQHFGDGTRLSIL.

This clone was detected only a few times. Here the CDR3 reads CATSRDPTSGGDTQYF. The CDR3 DNA reads as TGTGCCACCAGCAGAGATCCGACTAGCGGGGGCGATACGCAGTATTTT. The J gene is TRBJ2-3, the V gene TRBV15, with TRBD2 identical over 12 bases. Trimming removed 0 bases from V and 6 bases from J; junction bases left unmatched: 4. The CDR3 has 16 amino acids. The germline V gene has CDR1 LNHNV and CDR2 YYDKDF (reference sequence).

The table lists this clone with a few counts. CDR3 coding DNA: TGTGCCAGCAGCCAAGCTACCGGGACAGGCAATTCACCCCTCCACTTT. Amino acids: CASSQATGTGNSPLHF. V gene TRBV3-1 (or the pseudogene TRBV3-2) combines with J gene TRBJ1-6; 8 bases agree with TRBD1. Germline CDR1 reads LGHDT; CDR2 reads YNNKEL (reference sequence). Trimming at V came to 1 base and at J to 7 bases, leaving 6 bases not matched to a gene. CDR3 size: 16 residues.

Notes on this clone: Possible read error: a much larger clone is one base away. J is TRBJ2-3 and V is TRBV27; D possibly corresponds to TRBD2 (6 bases). This CDR3 is built from 14 residues. Germline CDR1 MNHEY, CDR2 SMNVEV (reference sequence). The V end lost 4 bases, the J end lost 0 bases, and 8 bases lay between the germline ends. CDR3 loop: CASSSGTSTDTQYF. In DNA form, the CDR3 reads TGTGCCAGCAGTTCCGGGACTAGCACAGATACGCAGTATTTT.

The chain couples TRBV6-4 to TRBJ1-1; D unresolved. The CDR3 is 13 amino acids. The ends were cut back, 5 bases at V and 0 bases at J, with 7 bases in the middle. Germline V lookup: CDR1 MRHNA, CDR2 SNTAGT. The CDR3 nucleotides are TGTGCCAGCAGTTCCCAGATGAACACTGAAGCTTTCTTT. This gives the protein CASSSQMNTEAFF.

The gene calls are TRBV25-1 and TRBJ1-1; D gene ambiguous. Trimming shortened V by 5 bases and J by 1 base, and 8 bases separated the two germline ends. Germline V CDR1 and CDR2: MGHDK, SYGVNS. The length of the CDR3 is 13 residues. The CDR3 coding sequence is TGTGCCAGCAGTCGAGGAGCGAACACTGAAGCTTTCTTT. Protein sequence: CASSRGANTEAFF. Drawing the rest from reference TRBV25-1 and TRBJ1-1, the complete variable domain is EADIYQTPRYLVIGTGKKITLECSQTMGHDKMYWYQQDPGMELHLIHYSYGVNSTEKGDLSSESTVSRIRTEHFPLTLESARPSHTSQYLCASSRGANTEAFFGQGTRLTVV.

V usage is TRBV7-2 and J usage is TRBJ2-3; D perhaps matches TRBD1 (5 bases). The CDR3 loop spans 13 amino acids. Deletions cut 5 bases from V and 4 bases from J, with 10 bases between. Germline V gene sequence: CDR1 SGHTA, CDR2 FQGNSA. The CDR3, as DNA: TGTGCCAGCAGCCAGACAGTACCAGATACGCAGTATTTT. Its protein is CASSQTVPDTQYF.

The chain joins TRBV7-9 to TRBJ2-7; D tentatively reads TRBD1 or TRBD2 (5 bases each). CDR1 is SEHNR and CDR2 is FQNEAQ in the germline V gene (reference sequence). CDR3 size: 15 residues. The ends were cut back, 5 bases at V and 3 bases at J, with 17 bases in the middle. CDR3 in DNA: TGTGCCAGCAGCCGGGACCTCCTCCTTAACTACGAGCAGTACTTC. This gives the protein CASSRDLLLNYEQYF.